These T cell receptor beta chains were read from a single sample in a study of shared clonotypes between healthy human individuals. Sequencing was performed with immunoSEQ multiplex PCR; in TCRdb, only in-frame clones are kept and a portion is missing. The sample consists of approximately 500,000 clones, over 70% of them appearing once. The sample consisted of PBMCs. All receptors come from a woman aged 40 to 49 in good health. Some clones in this sample may be carry-over from other donors' samples. Both conserved end residues are part of each CDR3. The D gene is left open where the match is weak. Clone sizes are given selectively: once, few, many, or a class where the clone is expanded.

D gene | clone size | J gene | V gene | CDR3 protein | CDR3 DNA
TRBD2 | NA | TRBJ2-7 | TRBV7-6 | CASSKWTSGLTYEQYF | TGTGCCAGCAGCAAATGGACTAGCGGGTTGACCTACGAGCAGTACTTC
TRBD1 | once | TRBJ2-5 | TRBV5-1 | CASSGTGGVQETQYF | TGCGCCAGCAGCGGGACAGGGGGCGTCCAAGAGACCCAGTACTTC
NA | NA | TRBJ1-4 | TRBV4-3 | CASSQPTARLGEKLFF | TGCGCCAGCAGCCAACCCACGGCCAGGTTAGGTGAAAAACTGTTTTTT
TRBD1 | NA | TRBJ1-2 | TRBV6-5 | CASSPRTGNYGYTF | TGTGCCAGCAGCCCTCGGACAGGGAACTATGGCTACACCTTC
NA | NA | TRBJ2-2 | TRBV10-1 | CASSDPGQNTGELFF | TGCGCCAGCAGTGACCCGGGACAGAACACCGGGGAGCTGTTTTTT
NA | NA | TRBJ2-1 | TRBV28 | CASKVTNNEQFF | TGTGCCAGCAAAGTGACTAACAATGAGCAGTTCTTC
TRBD2 | NA | TRBJ2-7 | TRBV18 | CASSPGLAYEQYF | TGTGCCAGCTCACCGGGACTAGCCTACGAGCAGTACTTC
TRBD1 | NA | TRBJ2-5 | TRBV5-1 | CASSPRLRGETQYF | TGCGCCAGCAGCCCCAGACTCAGGGGGGAGACCCAGTACTTC
NA | NA | TRBJ2-1 | TRBV6-6 | CASSYPNNEQFF | TGTGCCAGCAGCTACCCGAACAATGAGCAGTTCTTC
TRBD2 | few | TRBJ2-1 | TRBV7-9 | CASSLIASGRGGEQFF | TGTGCCAGCAGCTTAATTGCTAGCGGGAGGGGGGGTGAGCAGTTCTTC
NA | NA | TRBJ2-7 | TRBV7-2 | CASSPGWEQYF | TGTGCCAGCAGCCCAGGGTGGGAGCAGTACTTC
NA | few | TRBJ2-3 | TRBV27 | CASSLKTSRVTDTQYF | TGTGCCAGCAGTTTAAAGACCTCCCGGGTCACAGATACGCAGTATTTT
NA | NA | TRBJ2-1 | TRBV27 | CASRSGYNEQFF | TGTGCCAGCAGGAGCGGTTACAATGAGCAGTTCTTC
TRBD1 | NA | TRBJ2-7 | TRBV5-1 | CASSLATGGEQYF | TGCGCCAGCAGCTTGGCTACAGGGGGCGAGCAGTACTTC
NA | once | TRBJ1-1 | TRBV29-1 | CSVHSYTEAFF | TGCAGCGTTCACAGCTACACTGAAGCTTTCTTT
NA | NA | TRBJ1-4 | TRBV29-1 | CSVGFTNEKLFF | TGCAGCGTGGGGTTCACTAATGAAAAACTGTTTTTT
TRBD2 | once | TRBJ2-3 | TRBV28 | CASSFLAGGPYTQYF | TGTGCCAGCAGTTTCCTAGCGGGAGGGCCATATACGCAGTATTTT
NA | NA | TRBJ2-7 | TRBV5-1 | CASRRAEQYEQYF | TGCGCCAGCAGAAGGGCGGAGCAGTACGAGCAGTACTTC
TRBD2 | NA | TRBJ2-5 | TRBV5-1 | CASSWTSGIQETQYF | TGCGCCAGCAGCTGGACTAGCGGGATCCAAGAGACCCAGTACTTC
NA | NA | TRBJ1-4 | TRBV11-2 | CASSKGVGRAANEKLFF | TGTGCCAGCAGCAAAGGAGTAGGCAGGGCTGCTAATGAAAAACTGTTTTTT
TRBD2 | NA | TRBJ2-2 | TRBV7-3 | CASSFGGSTGELFF | TGTGCCAGCAGCTTCGGGGGGTCCACCGGGGAGCTGTTTTTT
NA | NA | TRBJ1-2 | TRBV6-5 | CASRGQLHPSYGYTF | TGTGCCAGCAGAGGACAGTTGCACCCGAGCTATGGCTACACCTTC
NA | NA | TRBJ2-5 | TRBV11-2 | CASSLPGTETQYF | TGTGCCAGCAGCTTACCGGGGACCGAGACCCAGTACTTC
NA | many | TRBJ2-1 | TRBV11-2 | CASSLDRSGGEQFF | TGTGCCAGCAGCTTAGATCGGTCTGGGGGGGAGCAGTTCTTC
TRBD2 | NA | TRBJ2-1 | TRBV27 | CASSLSLSGLAYNEQFF | TGTGCCAGCAGTTTATCGCTTTCGGGACTAGCGTACAATGAGCAGTTCTTC
NA | NA | TRBJ1-2 | TRBV5-4 | CASSRTGQSYGYTF | TGTGCCAGCAGCAGAACAGGACAGAGCTATGGCTACACCTTC
NA | NA | TRBJ2-7 | TRBV7-2 | CASSPGTPATYEQYF | TGTGCCAGCAGCCCAGGGACACCAGCAACCTACGAGCAGTACTTC
TRBD2 | NA | TRBJ2-2 | TRBV2 | CASSEWGLAVNTGELFF | TGTGCCAGCAGTGAATGGGGACTAGCGGTAAACACCGGGGAGCTGTTTTTT
NA | NA | TRBJ2-1 | TRBV11-2 | CASSLGRYNEQFF | TGTGCCAGCAGCTTAGGACGGTACAATGAGCAGTTCTTC
NA | NA | TRBJ1-3 | TRBV7-9 | CASSPFGNTIYF | TGTGCCAGCAGCCCCTTTGGAAACACCATATATTTT
TRBD2 | NA | TRBJ2-1 | TRBV14 | CASSQWGLAVYNEQFF | TGTGCCAGCAGCCAGTGGGGACTAGCGGTTTACAATGAGCAGTTCTTC
TRBD2 | NA | TRBJ2-5 | TRBV19 | CASSPGLAGLETQYF | TGTGCCAGTAGTCCGGGACTAGCGGGATTAGAGACCCAGTACTTC
TRBD2 | NA | TRBJ2-7 | TRBV5-1 | CASSLAVAGIPVPGGRAHEQYF | TGCGCCAGCAGCTTGGCCGTCGCCGGAATTCCGGTACCTGGCGGGAGGGCTCACGAGCAGTACTTC
TRBD2 | NA | TRBJ2-7 | TRBV7-2 | CASSLRLAGAVQYF | TGTGCCAGCAGCTTAAGACTAGCGGGAGCGGTGCAGTACTTC
TRBD1 | NA | TRBJ2-7 | TRBV5-6 | CASSLVGQGSYEQYF | TGTGCCAGCAGCTTGGTGGGACAGGGTTCCTACGAGCAGTACTTC
NA | NA | TRBJ1-2 | TRBV7-9 | CASSLGGSGYGYTF | TGTGCCAGCAGCTTAGGTGGCTCGGGGTATGGCTACACCTTC
TRBD2 | NA | TRBJ2-2 | TRBV7-2 | CASSLALTSGSAGELFF | TGTGCCAGCAGCTTAGCGCTGACTAGCGGGAGCGCAGGGGAGCTGTTTTTT
TRBD1 | few | TRBJ1-2 | TRBV6-1 | CASSRDRGLSGYTF | TGTGCCAGCAGCCGGGACAGGGGGCTCAGTGGCTACACCTTC
TRBD2 | NA | TRBJ2-7 | TRBV28 | CASSPPRRGAYEQYF | TGTGCCAGCAGTCCCCCCCGGCGGGGGGCCTACGAGCAGTACTTC
NA | NA | TRBJ1-2 | TRBV5-4 | CASSPDSNYGYTF | TGTGCCAGCAGCCCGGACAGCAACTATGGCTACACCTTC
NA | NA | TRBJ2-7 | TRBV29-1 | CSVEDLQTYEQYF | TGCAGCGTTGAAGATCTACAGACCTACGAGCAGTACTTC
TRBD1 | NA | TRBJ1-2 | TRBV30 | CAWSVNPQGTHYCYTF | TGTGCCTGGAGTGTCAACCCACAGGGGACTCACTACTGCTACACCTTC
TRBD2 | NA | TRBJ2-1 | TRBV28 | CASRPTSGRSYEQFF | TGTGCCAGCAGGCCCACTAGCGGGAGATCCTATGAGCAGTTCTTC
TRBD1 | many | TRBJ2-3 | TRBV7-2 | CASSARRGRGTDTQYF | TGTGCCAGCAGCGCACGTAGGGGGCGCGGCACAGATACGCAGTATTTT
TRBD1 | NA | TRBJ2-7 | TRBV28 | CASSPSTGSPYEQYF | TGTGCCAGCAGTCCTTCGACAGGGTCGCCCTACGAGCAGTACTTC
TRBD2 | NA | TRBJ2-7 | TRBV7-2 | CASSPRTSGSYEQYF | TGTGCCAGCAGCCCAAGGACTAGCGGGAGTTACGAGCAGTACTTC
TRBD1 | NA | TRBJ2-3 | TRBV18 | CASSRIGDSSTDTQYF | TGTGCCAGCTCACGTATTGGGGACAGTAGCACAGATACGCAGTATTTT
NA | NA | TRBJ1-3 | TRBV7-6 | CASSPDWGLPSGNTIYF | TGTGCCAGCAGCCCAGACTGGGGATTACCCTCTGGAAACACCATATATTTT
NA | NA | TRBJ2-6 | TRBV5-1 | CASRPQGISGANVLTF | TGCGCCAGCAGGCCCCAGGGGATATCTGGGGCCAACGTCCTGACTTTC
TRBD2 | NA | TRBJ2-1 | TRBV30 | CAWGGPGLAGVDEQFF | TGTGCCTGGGGGGGACCCGGACTAGCGGGAGTGGATGAGCAGTTCTTC
TRBD1 | NA | TRBJ1-6 | TRBV30 | CAWSGQGLNSPLHF | TGTGCCTGGAGTGGACAGGGTCTTAATTCACCCCTCCACTTT
NA | few | TRBJ2-7 | TRBV9 | CASTQSSSAEGEQYF | TGTGCCAGCACCCAAAGTTCTAGCGCGGAGGGGGAGCAGTACTTC
NA | NA | TRBJ2-2 | TRBV4-1 | CASSTVAQAGRGELFF | TGCGCCAGCAGTACAGTGGCCCAGGCGGGTCGCGGGGAGCTGTTTTTT
TRBD1 | many | TRBJ2-1 | TRBV19 | CASSDRGGDEQFF | TGTGCCAGCAGTGACAGGGGTGGGGATGAGCAGTTCTTC
TRBD2 | NA | TRBJ2-7 | TRBV28 | CASSPGGSVYEQYF | TGTGCCAGCAGTCCTGGCGGGAGTGTCTACGAGCAGTACTTC
TRBD2 | NA | TRBJ2-3 | TRBV5-1 | CASSLVGAGGTDTQYF | TGCGCCAGCAGCTTGGTTGGAGCGGGAGGAACAGATACGCAGTATTTT
NA | NA | TRBJ1-1 | TRBV19 | CASSRDWNTEAFF | TGTGCCAGCTCCAGGGACTGGAACACTGAAGCTTTCTTT
NA | NA | TRBJ2-5 | TRBV28 | CASSTLGGTPYQETQYF | TGTGCCAGCAGCACCCTGGGAGGGACACCGTACCAAGAGACCCAGTACTTC
NA | NA | TRBJ1-1 | TRBV11-1 | CASSFRRLGTEAFF | TGTGCCAGCAGCTTTCGACGGCTAGGCACTGAAGCTTTCTTT